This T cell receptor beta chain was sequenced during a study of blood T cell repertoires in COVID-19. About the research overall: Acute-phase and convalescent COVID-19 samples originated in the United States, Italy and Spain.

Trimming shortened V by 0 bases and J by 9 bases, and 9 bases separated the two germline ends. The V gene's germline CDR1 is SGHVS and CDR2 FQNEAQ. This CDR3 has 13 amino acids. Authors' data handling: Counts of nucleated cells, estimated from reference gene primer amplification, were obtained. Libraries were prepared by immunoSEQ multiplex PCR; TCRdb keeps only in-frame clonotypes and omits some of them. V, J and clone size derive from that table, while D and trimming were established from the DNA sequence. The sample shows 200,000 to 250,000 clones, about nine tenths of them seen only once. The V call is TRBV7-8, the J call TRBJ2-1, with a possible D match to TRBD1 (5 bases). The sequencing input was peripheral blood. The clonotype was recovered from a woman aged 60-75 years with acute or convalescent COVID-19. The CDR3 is CASSLASRVEQFF. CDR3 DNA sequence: TGTGCCAGCAGCTTAGCTAGCAGGGTTGAGCAGTTCTTC.